This T cell receptor beta chain was found in a study of blood T cell repertoires in COVID-19. Study-level background: PBMCs, B-cell-depleted T cells, or T cells provided the cDNA or gDNA that made up the material.

Germline CDR1 LNHDA, CDR2 SQIVND (reference sequence). V dropped 6 bases and J dropped 0 bases, with 11 bases sitting between them. The CDR3 has 14 amino acids. As originally analysed: Quantification of nucleated cells was approximated via reference gene primer amplification. Repertoires were generated with immunoSEQ multiplex PCR, while TCRdb's copy carries only in-frame clones and drops some. That table furnishes V, J and clone size, whereas the DNA furnished D and trimming. This sample has approximately 170,000 clones, with 88% found just once. The chain employs TRBV19 and TRBJ1-1; D perhaps matches TRBD1 (5 bases). The sample consisted of peripheral blood. The sequence was obtained from a man aged 45-60 years who had recovered from COVID-19. This CDR3 reads CASRGRGLNTEAFF. The CDR3 region has the DNA TGTGCCAGTAGGGGGCGGGGCCTGAACACTGAAGCTTTCTTT.